This is a list of T cell receptor beta chains from one sample in a study of radiotherapy plus CTLA-4 blockade in lung cancer. Sequenced by immunoSEQ multiplex PCR; TCRdb stores in-frame clones only, minus some. Found here are tens of thousands of clones, 70% to 90% of them singletons; the top ten hold 16%. This specimen was peripheral blood, taken from a patient treated with radiotherapy plus ipilimumab. The receptors shown here come from a human donor with non-small cell lung cancer that progressed on radiotherapy plus ipilimumab. Both conserved end residues are part of each CDR3. Each record gives: CDR3 length, V gene, J gene, D gene, clone size, CDR3 protein, CDR3 DNA. The D gene is left open where the match is weak. The size entry is marked missing in some rows and otherwise reads once, few, many or a size class.

>14|TRBV25-1|TRBJ2-7|NA|NA
CASSERQELSEQYF
TGTGCCAGCAGTGAGAGACAGGAGCTTAGTGAGCAGTACTTC
>17|TRBV5-8|TRBJ1-2|TRBD1|NA
CASSARYRDRGSYGYTF
TGTGCCAGCAGCGCTCGGTACCGGGACAGGGGTAGCTATGGCTACACCTTC
>15|TRBV6-1|TRBJ1-1|NA|NA
CASSEMGSLNTEAFF
TGTGCCAGCAGTGAAATGGGCAGTTTGAACACTGAAGCTTTCTTT
>16|TRBV28|TRBJ2-1|TRBD1|NA
CASSETGTGAYNEQFF
TGTGCCAGCAGCGAAACCGGGACAGGGGCCTACAATGAGCAGTTCTTC
>12|TRBV2|TRBJ2-3|NA|NA
CASSEAKGTQYF
TGTGCCAGCAGTGAGGCTAAAGGTACGCAGTATTTT
>13|TRBV25-1|TRBJ1-2|NA|once
CASSERWNYGYTF
TGTGCCAGCAGTGAACGGTGGAACTATGGCTACACCTTC
>15|TRBV7-7|TRBJ2-5|TRBD2|NA
CASSISGGAQETQYF
TGTGCCAGCAGCATTAGCGGGGGGGCTCAAGAGACCCAGTACTTC
>15|TRBV9|TRBJ2-2|NA|NA
CASSVLGQNTGELFF
TGTGCCAGCAGCGTTTTGGGACAGAACACCGGGGAGCTGTTTTTT
>13|TRBV28|TRBJ1-4|NA|once
CASSLEWVEKLFF
TGTGCCAGCAGTTTGGAGTGGGTTGAAAAACTGTTTTTT
>14|TRBV7-9|TRBJ1-2|TRBD1|NA
CASSKTTGVYGYTF
TGTGCCAGCAGCAAGACGACAGGGGTCTATGGCTACACCTTC
>12|TRBV21-1|TRBJ1-4|NA|NA
CASSKVGTGGSF
TGTGCCAGCAGCAAAGTGGGGACAGGGGGATCTTTT
>15|TRBV7-7|TRBJ2-1|NA|NA
CASSLGPNPYNEQFF
TGTGCCAGCAGCTTAGGCCCTAACCCCTACAATGAGCAGTTCTTC
>15|TRBV30|TRBJ1-1|NA|few
CAWTHTGQRNTEAFF
TGTGCCTGGACCCACACAGGACAGAGAAACACTGAAGCTTTCTTT
>16|TRBV9|TRBJ2-3|TRBD2|once
CASSNDPSGSTDTQYF
TGTGCCAGCAGCAACGATCCTAGCGGGAGCACAGATACGCAGTATTTT
>13|TRBV27|TRBJ2-7|NA|NA
CASSLSDSYEQYF
TGTGCCAGCAGTTTATCAGACTCCTACGAGCAGTACTTC
>19|TRBV28|TRBJ2-5|TRBD2|NA
CASSRRGSGGRRVSETQYF
TGTGCCAGCAGTCGGCGCGGTAGCGGGGGGCGTCGGGTATCAGAGACCCAGTACTTC
>14|TRBV29-1|TRBJ2-7|TRBD2|NA
CSVGLAGPSYEQYF
TGCAGCGTCGGACTAGCGGGACCCTCCTACGAGCAGTACTTC
>12|TRBV7-9|TRBJ2-2|NA|NA
CASSLVTGELFF
TGTGCCAGCAGCTTAGTAACCGGGGAGCTGTTTTTT
>14|TRBV10-3|TRBJ2-7|TRBD1|NA
CAPGGTGGAYEQYF
TGTGCCCCGGGGGGGACAGGGGGGGCCTACGAGCAGTACTTC
>14|TRBV7-9|TRBJ2-7|TRBD2|NA
CASSTLAGGYEQYF
TGTGCCAGCAGCACACTAGCGGGAGGCTACGAGCAGTACTTC
>12|TRBV6-1|TRBJ1-5|NA|NA
CASNQGNQPQHF
TGTGCCAGCAACCAGGGTAATCAGCCCCAGCATTTT
>14|TRBV29-1|TRBJ1-1|NA|NA
CSALTLPQSTEAFF
TGCAGCGCCCTCACGCTCCCTCAGAGCACTGAAGCTTTCTTT
>15|TRBV18|TRBJ2-3|NA|NA
CASSPGKTPWDTQYF
TGTGCCAGCTCACCGGGAAAGACCCCGTGGGATACGCAGTATTTT
>14|TRBV2|TRBJ1-2|NA|NA
CASSEWGQEHGYTF
TGTGCCAGCAGTGAATGGGGACAAGAGCATGGCTACACCTTC
>15|TRBV19|TRBJ2-2|NA|NA
CASSTGGWATGELFF
TGTGCCAGTAGTACCGGGGGCTGGGCCACCGGGGAGCTGTTTTTT
>14|TRBV7-3|TRBJ2-6|NA|few
CASTYIDGANVLTF
TGTGCCAGCACCTATATCGACGGGGCCAACGTCCTGACTTTC
>12|TRBV7-9|TRBJ2-7|NA|NA
CASSPSSYEQYF
TGTGCCAGCAGCCCAAGCTCCTACGAGCAGTACTTC
>13|TRBV2|TRBJ2-2|TRBD1|NA
CASSEQGAGELFF
TGTGCCAGCAGTGAACAGGGGGCCGGGGAGCTGTTTTTT
>12|TRBV15|TRBJ2-2|NA|NA
CATSEDTGELFF
TGTGCCACCAGCGAAGACACCGGGGAGCTGTTTTTT
>12|TRBV19|TRBJ1-2|NA|NA
CASSIGGKGYTF
TGTGCCAGTAGTATAGGGGGGAAAGGCTACACCTTC